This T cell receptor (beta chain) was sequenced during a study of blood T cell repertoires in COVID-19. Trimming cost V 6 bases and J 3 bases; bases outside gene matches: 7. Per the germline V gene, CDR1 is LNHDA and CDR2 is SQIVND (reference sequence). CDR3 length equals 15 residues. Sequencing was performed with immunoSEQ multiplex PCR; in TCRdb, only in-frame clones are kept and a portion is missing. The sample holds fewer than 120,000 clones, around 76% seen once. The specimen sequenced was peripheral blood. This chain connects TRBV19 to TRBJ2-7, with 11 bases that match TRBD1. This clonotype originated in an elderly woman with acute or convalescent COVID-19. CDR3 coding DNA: TGTGCCAGTAGCCCACGCGGGACAGGGGGCTACGAGCAGTACTTC. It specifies CASSPRGTGGYEQYF.